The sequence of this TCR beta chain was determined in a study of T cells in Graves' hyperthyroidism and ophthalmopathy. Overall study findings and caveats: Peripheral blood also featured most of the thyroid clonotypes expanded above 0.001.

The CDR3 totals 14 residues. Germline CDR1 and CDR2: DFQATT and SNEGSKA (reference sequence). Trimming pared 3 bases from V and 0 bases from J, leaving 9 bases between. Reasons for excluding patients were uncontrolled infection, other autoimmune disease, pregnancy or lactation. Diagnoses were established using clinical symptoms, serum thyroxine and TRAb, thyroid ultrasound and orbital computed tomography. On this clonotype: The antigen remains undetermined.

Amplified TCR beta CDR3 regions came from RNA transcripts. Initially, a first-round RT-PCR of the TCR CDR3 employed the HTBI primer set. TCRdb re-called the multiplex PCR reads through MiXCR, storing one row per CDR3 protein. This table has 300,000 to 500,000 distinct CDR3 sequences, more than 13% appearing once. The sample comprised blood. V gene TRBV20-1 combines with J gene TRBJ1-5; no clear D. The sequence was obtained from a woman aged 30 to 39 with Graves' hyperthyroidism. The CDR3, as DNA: TGCAGTGCTAGGGGGTCTCATAGCAATCAGCCCCAGCATTTT. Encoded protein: CSARGSHSNQPQHF.